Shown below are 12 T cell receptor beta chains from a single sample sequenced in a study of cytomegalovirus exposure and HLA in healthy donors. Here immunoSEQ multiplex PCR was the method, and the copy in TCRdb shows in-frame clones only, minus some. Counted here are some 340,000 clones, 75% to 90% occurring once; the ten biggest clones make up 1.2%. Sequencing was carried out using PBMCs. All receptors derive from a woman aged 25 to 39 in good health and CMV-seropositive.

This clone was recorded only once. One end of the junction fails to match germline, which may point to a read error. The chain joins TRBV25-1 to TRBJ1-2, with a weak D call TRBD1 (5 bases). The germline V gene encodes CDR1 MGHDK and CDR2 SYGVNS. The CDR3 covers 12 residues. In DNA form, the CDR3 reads TGTGCCAGCAGTGATCCCCCGGGGACCTTTGCCTTC. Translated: CASSDPPGTFAF.

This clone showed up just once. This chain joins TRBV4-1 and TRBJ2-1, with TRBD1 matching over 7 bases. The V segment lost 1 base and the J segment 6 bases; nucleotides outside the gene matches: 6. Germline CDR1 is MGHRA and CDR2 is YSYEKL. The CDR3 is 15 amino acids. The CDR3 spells CASSQGRGLINEQFF. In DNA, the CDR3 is TGCGCCAGCAGCCAAGGTAGGGGGCTGATCAATGAGCAGTTCTTC.

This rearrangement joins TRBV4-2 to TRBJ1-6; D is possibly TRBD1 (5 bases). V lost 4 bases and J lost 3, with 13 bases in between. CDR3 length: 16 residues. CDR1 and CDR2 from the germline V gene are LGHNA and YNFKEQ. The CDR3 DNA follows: TGTGCCAGCAGCCCCGACAGACGGGGCTATAATTCACCCCTCCACTTT. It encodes CASSPDRRGYNSPLHF.

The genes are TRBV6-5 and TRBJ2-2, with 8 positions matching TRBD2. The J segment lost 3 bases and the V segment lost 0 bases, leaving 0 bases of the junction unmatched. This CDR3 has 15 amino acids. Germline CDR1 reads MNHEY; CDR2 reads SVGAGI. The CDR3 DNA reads TGTGCCAGCAGTTACTCGCGGGGGGACACCGGGGAGCTGTTTTTT. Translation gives CASSYSRGDTGELFF.

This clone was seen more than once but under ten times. The CDR3 here is CASSLGGDRGYEQYF. CDR3 nucleotides: TGTGCCAGCAGCCTCGGGGGCGACAGGGGCTACGAGCAGTACTTC. The chain uses TRBV6-5 and TRBJ2-7, with 8 bases fitting TRBD1. This CDR3 spans 15 amino acids. The junction had 10 bases not matched to a gene; V was cut back by 6 bases and J by 3 bases. CDR1 and CDR2 (germline): MNHEY, SVGAGI.

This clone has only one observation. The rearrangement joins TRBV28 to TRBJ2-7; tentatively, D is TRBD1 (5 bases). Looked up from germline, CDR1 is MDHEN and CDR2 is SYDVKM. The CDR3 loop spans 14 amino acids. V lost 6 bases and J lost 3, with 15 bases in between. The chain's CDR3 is CASRTAGYVYEQYF. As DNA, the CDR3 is TGTGCCAGCAGGACGGCAGGGTACGTCTACGAGCAGTACTTC.

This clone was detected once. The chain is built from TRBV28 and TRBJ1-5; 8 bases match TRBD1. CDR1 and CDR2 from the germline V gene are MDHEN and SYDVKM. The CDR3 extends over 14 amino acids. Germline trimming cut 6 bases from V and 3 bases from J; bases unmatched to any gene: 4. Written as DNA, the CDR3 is TGTGCCAGCAGCTTGACAGGGGCCAATCAGCCCCAGCATTTT. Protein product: CASSLTGANQPQHF.

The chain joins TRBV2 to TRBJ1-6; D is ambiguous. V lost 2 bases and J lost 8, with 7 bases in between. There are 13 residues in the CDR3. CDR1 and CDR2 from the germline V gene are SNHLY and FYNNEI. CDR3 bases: TGTGCCAGCAGTGAACACTTCTATTCACCCCTCCACTTT. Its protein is CASSEHFYSPLHF.

For the CDR3, the DNA is TGCGCCAGCAGCCATTCGGGACAGAACACCGGGGAGCTGTTTTTT. Its translation: CASSHSGQNTGELFF. The chain is built from TRBV5-1 and TRBJ2-2, with D possibly matching TRBD1 (6 bases). CDR3 length equals 15 residues. Between the trimmed V and J ends, which lost 4 bases and 1 base, there was a span of 11 bases. Germline V CDR1 and CDR2: SGHRS, YFSETQ.

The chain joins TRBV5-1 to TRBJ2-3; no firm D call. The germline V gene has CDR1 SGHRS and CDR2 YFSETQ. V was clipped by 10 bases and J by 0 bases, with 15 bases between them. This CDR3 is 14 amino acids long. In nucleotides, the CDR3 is TGCGCCTGCTGTGCTGGAACTAGCACAGATACGCAGTATTTT. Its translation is CACCAGTSTDTQYF.

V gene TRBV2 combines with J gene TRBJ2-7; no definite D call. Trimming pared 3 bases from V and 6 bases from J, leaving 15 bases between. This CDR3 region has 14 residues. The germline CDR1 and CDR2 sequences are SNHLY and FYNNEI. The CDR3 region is CASSDAGSLFEQYF. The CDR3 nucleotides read TGTGCCAGCAGTGACGCAGGCAGCCTCTTCGAGCAGTACTTC.

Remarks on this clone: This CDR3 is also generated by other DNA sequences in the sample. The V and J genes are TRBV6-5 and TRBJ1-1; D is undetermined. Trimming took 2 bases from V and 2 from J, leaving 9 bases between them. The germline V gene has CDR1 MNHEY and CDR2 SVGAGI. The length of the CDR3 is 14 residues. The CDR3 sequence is CASSYVGGNTEAFF. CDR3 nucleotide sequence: TGTGCCAGCAGTTACGTGGGCGGCAACACTGAAGCTTTCTTT.